These T cell receptor beta chains were read from a single sample in a study of PD-1 blockade in classical Hodgkin lymphoma. Repertoires were generated with immunoSEQ multiplex PCR, while TCRdb's copy carries only in-frame clones and drops some. This sample has over 15,000 clones, with 65% found just once. Specimen: peripheral blood mononuclear cells (PBMCs), collected before the second cycle of nivolumab. These receptors were taken from a human donor with classical Hodgkin lymphoma. Each CDR3 is given with its conserved first and last residue. A D gene is named only where the DNA matches it firmly. Clone size appears in some rows only: once, few, many, or a class for an expanded clone.

clone_size: NA; j_call: TRBJ1-4; v_call: TRBV29-1; d_call: NA; cdr3_nt: TGCAGCGTTGAAGTTGCCTATGAAAAACTGTTTTTT; cdr3_aa: CSVEVAYEKLFF
clone_size: NA; j_call: TRBJ2-5; v_call: TRBV11-2; d_call: TRBD2; cdr3_nt: TGTGCCAGCAGCCTACTAGCGGGAGTGGGAGAGACCCAGTACTTC; cdr3_aa: CASSLLAGVGETQYF
clone_size: NA; j_call: TRBJ2-3; v_call: TRBV4-2; d_call: TRBD2; cdr3_nt: TGTGCCAGCAGCCAAGAAGTTAGGCGGGGGGCCGCTGGCACAGATACGCAGTATTTT; cdr3_aa: CASSQEVRRGAAGTDTQYF
clone_size: NA; j_call: TRBJ2-3; v_call: TRBV7-8; d_call: NA; cdr3_nt: TGTGCCAGCAGCTTAGCAGGGTTTGATACGCAGTATTTT; cdr3_aa: CASSLAGFDTQYF
clone_size: few; j_call: TRBJ1-4; v_call: TRBV5-1; d_call: NA; cdr3_nt: TGCGCCAGCAGTCCCTCCGCCGGGACGAATGAAAAACTGTTTTTT; cdr3_aa: CASSPSAGTNEKLFF
clone_size: NA; j_call: TRBJ2-2; v_call: TRBV7-8; d_call: TRBD2; cdr3_nt: TGTGCCAGCAGCTTACCGAGACTAGCCCCCGGCCGGGAGCTGTTTTTT; cdr3_aa: CASSLPRLAPGRELFF
clone_size: NA; j_call: TRBJ2-1; v_call: TRBV27; d_call: TRBD2; cdr3_nt: TGTGCCAGCAGTTTACTAGCGGGAGTTTATTACAATGAGCAGTTCTTC; cdr3_aa: CASSLLAGVYYNEQFF
clone_size: few; j_call: TRBJ1-3; v_call: TRBV6-4; d_call: TRBD1; cdr3_nt: TGTGCCAGCAGCACGGGACAGGGAGACCTCCATAGCTCTGGAAACACCATATATTTT; cdr3_aa: CASSTGQGDLHSSGNTIYF
clone_size: once; j_call: TRBJ2-7; v_call: TRBV19; d_call: NA; cdr3_nt: TGTGCCAGTAGCTATAGGCCCTCGGACCTTTACGAGCAGTACTTC; cdr3_aa: CASSYRPSDLYEQYF
clone_size: NA; j_call: TRBJ2-7; v_call: TRBV11-2; d_call: TRBD2; cdr3_nt: TGTGCCAGCAGCGGTCGGACTAGCGGGAGTTACGAGCAGTACTTC; cdr3_aa: CASSGRTSGSYEQYF
clone_size: NA; j_call: TRBJ1-4; v_call: TRBV7-6; d_call: NA; cdr3_nt: TGTGCCAGCAGCACCGCCGGGGGGCCAACTAATGAAAAACTGTTTTTT; cdr3_aa: CASSTAGGPTNEKLFF
clone_size: NA; j_call: TRBJ2-3; v_call: TRBV7-3; d_call: TRBD2; cdr3_nt: TGTGCCAGCAGCTTGACTAGCGGGAGTCCAGATACGCAGTATTTT; cdr3_aa: CASSLTSGSPDTQYF
clone_size: few; j_call: TRBJ1-1; v_call: TRBV6-5; d_call: NA; cdr3_nt: TGTGCCAGCAGTTGGTCTACGGAGGTTGAAGCTTTCTTT; cdr3_aa: CASSWSTEVEAFF
clone_size: NA; j_call: TRBJ1-4; v_call: TRBV9; d_call: NA; cdr3_nt: TGTGCCAGCAGCGCGGGGTCCCCCAATGAAAAACTGTTTTTT; cdr3_aa: CASSAGSPNEKLFF
clone_size: NA; j_call: TRBJ2-7; v_call: TRBV7-9; d_call: TRBD2; cdr3_nt: TGTGCCACCCGTGCCCCCTCTAGCGGAAAAAGATACGAGCAGTACTTC; cdr3_aa: CATRAPSSGKRYEQYF
clone_size: NA; j_call: TRBJ2-1; v_call: TRBV28; d_call: TRBD2; cdr3_nt: TGTGCCAGCAGTTTAGGGACTAGCGAGTACTACAATGAGCAGTTCTTC; cdr3_aa: CASSLGTSEYYNEQFF
clone_size: NA; j_call: TRBJ1-1; v_call: TRBV28; d_call: TRBD1; cdr3_nt: TGTGCCAGCAGGCCGGGACAGGGGAGTACTGAAGCTTTCTTT; cdr3_aa: CASRPGQGSTEAFF
clone_size: NA; j_call: TRBJ2-3; v_call: TRBV19; d_call: TRBD1; cdr3_nt: TGTGCCAGTAGTGGGGGACAGTCTATCACAGATACGCAGTATTTT; cdr3_aa: CASSGGQSITDTQYF
clone_size: NA; j_call: TRBJ2-1; v_call: TRBV7-9; d_call: TRBD2; cdr3_nt: TGTGCCAGCAGCGCCACCTTTGGGGGGGATGAGCAGTTCTTC; cdr3_aa: CASSATFGGDEQFF
clone_size: NA; j_call: TRBJ2-1; v_call: TRBV5-6; d_call: NA; cdr3_nt: TGTGCCAGCAGCTTTACTAGCCACTACAATGAGCAGTTCTTC; cdr3_aa: CASSFTSHYNEQFF
clone_size: NA; j_call: TRBJ1-6; v_call: TRBV7-8; d_call: TRBD1; cdr3_nt: TGTGCCAGCAGCTCCCTTGGGGACAGCAATTCACCCCTCCACTTT; cdr3_aa: CASSSLGDSNSPLHF
clone_size: NA; j_call: TRBJ1-5; v_call: TRBV28; d_call: TRBD1; cdr3_nt: TGTGCCAGCAGTCCCCTGACAGGGGGCAATCAGCCCCAGCATTTT; cdr3_aa: CASSPLTGGNQPQHF
clone_size: NA; j_call: TRBJ2-3; v_call: TRBV5-1; d_call: NA; cdr3_nt: TGCGCCAGCAGCCGGTATACGGGGGCGGTTGGCGGCCTTAGCACAGATACGCAGTATTTT; cdr3_aa: CASSRYTGAVGGLSTDTQYF
clone_size: few; j_call: TRBJ1-1; v_call: TRBV5-1; d_call: NA; cdr3_nt: TGCGCCAGCAGCTTGGCCAGGGGTCATGCTTTCTTT; cdr3_aa: CASSLARGHAFF
clone_size: NA; j_call: TRBJ2-3; v_call: TRBV10-3; d_call: NA; cdr3_nt: TGTGCCATCAGTGGAACAGGGACCACAGATACGCAGTATTTT; cdr3_aa: CAISGTGTTDTQYF
clone_size: NA; j_call: TRBJ2-2; v_call: TRBV7-9; d_call: NA; cdr3_nt: TGTGCCAGCAGCCATGAAATAGGGTCCGGGGAGCTGTTTTTT; cdr3_aa: CASSHEIGSGELFF
clone_size: NA; j_call: TRBJ1-1; v_call: TRBV6-5; d_call: TRBD1; cdr3_nt: TGTGCCAGCACCCCAGGGGGGAAGGGGACTGAAGCTTTCTTT; cdr3_aa: CASTPGGKGTEAFF
clone_size: once; j_call: TRBJ2-7; v_call: TRBV29-1; d_call: TRBD1; cdr3_nt: TGCAGCGTTGACTTGGGGACAGGGATATCCTACGAGCAGTACTTC; cdr3_aa: CSVDLGTGISYEQYF
clone_size: NA; j_call: TRBJ2-3; v_call: TRBV4-1; d_call: NA; cdr3_nt: TGCGCCAGCAGCCGCCTGGCAGGGTGGGGGACAGATACGCAGTATTTT; cdr3_aa: CASSRLAGWGTDTQYF
clone_size: NA; j_call: TRBJ2-1; v_call: TRBV4-1; d_call: NA; cdr3_nt: TGCGCCAGCAGCCAAGATGTAGCGATTTTCTACAATGAGCAGTTCTTC; cdr3_aa: CASSQDVAIFYNEQFF
clone_size: NA; j_call: TRBJ2-2; v_call: TRBV27; d_call: TRBD2; cdr3_nt: TGTGCCAGCAAAGGACTAGCGGGAGAAACCGGGGAGCTGTTTTTT; cdr3_aa: CASKGLAGETGELFF
clone_size: medium-sized; j_call: TRBJ2-7; v_call: TRBV27; d_call: NA; cdr3_nt: TGTGCCAGCAGTTTGGGTCTCGAGCAGTACTTC; cdr3_aa: CASSLGLEQYF
clone_size: few; j_call: TRBJ1-1; v_call: TRBV10-3; d_call: NA; cdr3_nt: TGTGCCATCAGTGAGAGGGAGGGATACACTGAAGCTTTCTTT; cdr3_aa: CAISEREGYTEAFF
clone_size: NA; j_call: TRBJ2-5; v_call: TRBV28; d_call: NA; cdr3_nt: TGTGCCACGACTAGGGGGGGCGAGTCGGAGACCCAGTACTTC; cdr3_aa: CATTRGGESETQYF
clone_size: NA; j_call: TRBJ1-1; v_call: TRBV10-2; d_call: NA; cdr3_nt: TGCGCCAGCAGTGAGTCGATTGTCAGGGTGAACACTGAAGCTTTCTTT; cdr3_aa: CASSESIVRVNTEAFF
clone_size: NA; j_call: TRBJ2-7; v_call: TRBV5-5; d_call: TRBD1; cdr3_nt: TGTGCCAGCAGCGGGACAGGGCGGAACGAGCAGTACTTC; cdr3_aa: CASSGTGRNEQYF
clone_size: NA; j_call: TRBJ1-2; v_call: TRBV19; d_call: NA; cdr3_nt: TGTGCCAGTAGCGATACCTTCTATGGCTACACCTTC; cdr3_aa: CASSDTFYGYTF
clone_size: few; j_call: TRBJ1-2; v_call: TRBV5-1; d_call: NA; cdr3_nt: TGCGCCAGCAGCAGGGACACCTCGGGGTACTCCGGCTACACCTTC; cdr3_aa: CASSRDTSGYSGYTF
clone_size: NA; j_call: TRBJ2-1; v_call: TRBV7-9; d_call: NA; cdr3_nt: TGTGCCAGCAGCTTAAGCTCTTCACAGGGCGATGAGCAGTTCTTC; cdr3_aa: CASSLSSSQGDEQFF
clone_size: NA; j_call: TRBJ2-3; v_call: TRBV9; d_call: TRBD1; cdr3_nt: TGTGCCAGCAGCGTAGGCCCTCACAGGGGGCAGAGCACAGATACGCAGTATTTT; cdr3_aa: CASSVGPHRGQSTDTQYF
clone_size: few; j_call: TRBJ1-5; v_call: TRBV19; d_call: NA; cdr3_nt: TGTGCCAGTAGTAGTCAGGAGTTTCAGCCCCAGCATTTT; cdr3_aa: CASSSQEFQPQHF
clone_size: few; j_call: TRBJ2-1; v_call: TRBV7-2; d_call: TRBD1; cdr3_nt: TGTGCCAGCAGCTTAGCCCCAATCTGGGACAGGGTCTACAATGAGCAGTTCTTC; cdr3_aa: CASSLAPIWDRVYNEQFF
clone_size: NA; j_call: TRBJ1-5; v_call: TRBV13; d_call: NA; cdr3_nt: TGTGCCAGCAGCTTAAGGGGGGCGTCCAATCAGCCCCAGCATTTT; cdr3_aa: CASSLRGASNQPQHF
clone_size: NA; j_call: TRBJ2-2; v_call: TRBV4-2; d_call: TRBD2; cdr3_nt: TGTGCCAGCAGCCAAGAGATGGCGGGAGGTTCCCTCCGGGAGCTGTTTTTT; cdr3_aa: CASSQEMAGGSLRELFF
clone_size: NA; j_call: TRBJ2-7; v_call: TRBV6-5; d_call: TRBD1; cdr3_nt: TGTGCCAGCAGTATCGGACAGGCCTCCTACGAGCAGTACTTC; cdr3_aa: CASSIGQASYEQYF
clone_size: NA; j_call: TRBJ2-1; v_call: TRBV6-4; d_call: NA; cdr3_nt: TGTGCCAGCAGTGAGGAGCTAGCGTCCAATGAGCAGTTCTTC; cdr3_aa: CASSEELASNEQFF
clone_size: NA; j_call: TRBJ2-5; v_call: TRBV30; d_call: NA; cdr3_nt: TGTGCCTGGAGTGTGGGCCGGAGTCTGCAAGAGACCCAGTACTTC; cdr3_aa: CAWSVGRSLQETQYF
clone_size: NA; j_call: TRBJ1-3; v_call: TRBV6-1; d_call: TRBD1; cdr3_nt: TGTGCCAGCAGTGAATCTCGACAGGGGCTGAGAGTGGGAAACACCATATATTTT; cdr3_aa: CASSESRQGLRVGNTIYF
clone_size: NA; j_call: TRBJ2-5; v_call: TRBV10-1; d_call: TRBD2; cdr3_nt: TGCGCCAGCAGTGAGTCAGGACTAGCGGCCGGGCAAGAGACCCAGTACTTC; cdr3_aa: CASSESGLAAGQETQYF
clone_size: NA; j_call: TRBJ1-5; v_call: TRBV10-3; d_call: NA; cdr3_nt: TGTGCCATCAGTGAAACCGGCGGGAGCAATCAGCCCCAGCATTTT; cdr3_aa: CAISETGGSNQPQHF
clone_size: few; j_call: TRBJ1-1; v_call: TRBV2; d_call: NA; cdr3_nt: TGTGCCAGCATCGAGCGGGTTGGAGGGACTGAAGCTTTCTTT; cdr3_aa: CASIERVGGTEAFF
clone_size: NA; j_call: TRBJ2-7; v_call: TRBV7-8; d_call: NA; cdr3_nt: TGTGCCAGCAGCCCCGGGACAAGAGTGTCCTACGAGCAGTACTTC; cdr3_aa: CASSPGTRVSYEQYF
clone_size: NA; j_call: TRBJ1-4; v_call: TRBV28; d_call: NA; cdr3_nt: TGTGCCAGCAGGTCACCGCGGGATTCTAATGAAAAACTGTTTTTT; cdr3_aa: CASRSPRDSNEKLFF
clone_size: NA; j_call: TRBJ1-4; v_call: TRBV19; d_call: NA; cdr3_nt: TGTGCCAGTCCCCCTGATGCCCAGGGGGAAAAACTGTTTTTT; cdr3_aa: CASPPDAQGEKLFF
clone_size: NA; j_call: TRBJ2-1; v_call: TRBV6-1; d_call: NA; cdr3_nt: TGTGCCAGCAGTGGGGTTAGCGGAGAAACCTACAATGAGCAGTTCTTC; cdr3_aa: CASSGVSGETYNEQFF